A single sample is the source of the 31 T cell receptor beta chains below, sequenced in a study of blood T cells in healthy people across ages. It was with a sample-barcoded 5' primer and a J-beta primer mix that a second PCR of roughly 7 to 12 cycles was run. TCRdb re-called the 5' RACE reads through MiXCR, storing one row per CDR3 protein. The data show about a million distinct CDR3 sequences, approximately 50% seen once. Sequencing used blood. All receptors derive from a woman aged 55-70 years in good health.

CDR3 sequence (DNA): TGTGCCAGCAGCCAACGTGGGGGTGAGCAGTTCTTC. This translates into CASSQRGGEQFF. The rearrangement uses TRBV7-3 and TRBJ2-1; D may correspond to TRBD1 or TRBD2 (5 bases each). The CDR3 runs to 12 residues. Trimming took 5 bases from V and 9 from J, leaving 11 bases between them. Germline V gene lookup returns CDR1 SGHTA and CDR2 FQGTGA.

The gene calls are TRBV28 and TRBJ2-3; 13 bases are shared with TRBD2. CDR3 length equals 18 residues. Germline V gene lookup returns CDR1 MDHEN and CDR2 SYDVKM. V was pared by 5 bases and J by 3 bases, with 11 bases of the junction left unmatched. Here the CDR3 DNA reads TGTGCCAGCAGTCTGCGAATCTTACTAGCGGGGGGGACAGATACGCAGTATTTT. It yields the protein CASSLRILLAGGTDTQYF.

V usage is TRBV6-5 and J usage is TRBJ2-1; possible D gene TRBD2, 6 bases. This CDR3 is built from 14 residues. Trimming stripped 4 bases from V and 8 bases from J, with 15 bases between. Per germline, CDR1 MNHEY and CDR2 SVGAGI. The CDR3 region has the DNA TGTGCCAGCAGTTCGGGACTGGGGCGGGATGAGCAGTTCTTC. Translated: CASSSGLGRDEQFF.

The chain recombines TRBV4-1 with TRBJ2-5; TRBD1 is a possible D gene (6 bases). The DNA end is a closer match to TRBJ2-7, so the J assignment may be wrong. The CDR3 contains 14 residues. From germline, CDR1 is MGHRA and CDR2 YSYEKL. The CDR3 is CASSQGLGQHEQYF. CDR3 coding DNA: TGCGCCAGCAGCCAAGGTCTGGGACAACACGAGCAGTACTTC.

V usage is TRBV21-1 and J usage is TRBJ2-1; the table's D gene call, TRBD2, was not cross checked with the DNA. TRBV21-1 is a documented pseudogene. The CDR3 is made up of 15 amino acids. Written as DNA, the CDR3 is TGTGCCAGCAGGGCGCTTAGCGGGCGCTACAATGAGCAGTTCTTC. Encoded protein: CASRALSGRYNEQFF.

This chain links TRBV29-1 with TRBJ2-3; D is undetermined. This CDR3 has 12 amino acids. Looked up from germline, CDR1 is SQVTM and CDR2 is ANQGSEA. Trimming removed 4 bases at V and 4 bases at J, with 9 bases between. The CDR3 region has the DNA TGCAGCGTTGCTAGGGATGCAGATACGCAGTATTTT. It is translated as CSVARDADTQYF.

The chain combines TRBV6-1 with TRBJ2-1; TRBD2 agrees at 11 bases. The CDR3 totals 17 residues. J was trimmed by 1 base and V by 10 bases; bases with no gene match: 12. The germline V gene has CDR1 MNHNS and CDR2 SASEGT. As DNA, the CDR3 is TGTGCCACCGTACCGGGACTAGCGGCCGTTTCCTACAATGAGCAGTTCTTC. Translation: CATVPGLAAVSYNEQFF.

CDR3 nucleotides: TGCAGTGCTAGAAGGCAGGCGCCGGGCGATACGCAGTATTTT. Amino acid sequence: CSARRQAPGDTQYF. The gene calls are TRBV20-1 and TRBJ2-3; D is ambiguous. CDR1 DFQATT and CDR2 SNEGSKA come from the germline V gene (reference sequence). V lost 2 bases and J 6 bases, leaving 15 bases between the germline ends. There are 14 residues in the CDR3.

This clonotype was seen only a few times. J is TRBJ2-3 and V is TRBV5-1; maybe TRBD2 (6 bases). The CDR3 loop spans 16 amino acids. Per the germline V gene, CDR1 is SGHRS and CDR2 is YFSETQ. The V and J ends lost 5 bases and 6 bases respectively, with 22 bases between them. CDR3 DNA: TGCGCCAGCAGAGAGTTAGCGGCCTTCCGGCGGGATACGCAGTATTTT. It codes for CASRELAAFRRDTQYF.

The chain joins TRBV20-1 to TRBJ2-1; no firm D call. Per the germline V gene, CDR1 is DFQATT and CDR2 is SNEGSKA (reference sequence). Trimming removed 1 base from V and 7 bases from J, with 14 bases in between. CDR3 length: 14 amino acids. The CDR3 nucleotides are TGCAGTGCTAGAGTGCCGGACGCCCGGAATGAGCAGTTCTTC. Translation gives CSARVPDARNEQFF.

This clonotype appeared once. The chain links TRBV27 to TRBJ2-3; D possibly corresponds to TRBD2 (5 bases). Per the germline V gene, CDR1 is MNHEY and CDR2 is SMNVEV (reference sequence). This CDR3 spans 15 amino acids. V was cut by 2 bases and J by 6 bases, with 15 bases left in between. CDR3 nucleotides: TGTGCCAGCAGTTTAATCGTCTCTAGCATGGATACGCAGTATTTT. This translates into CASSLIVSSMDTQYF.

The chain links TRBV5-5 to TRBJ1-2; D uncertain. Per the germline V gene, CDR1 is SGHKS and CDR2 is YYEKEE (reference sequence). This CDR3 has 15 residues. V was clipped by 2 bases and J by 4 bases, with 15 bases between them. The CDR3 DNA is TGTGCCAGCAGCTTCGATTTCTGGGAGTTCTATGGCTACACCTTC. This codes for CASSFDFWEFYGYTF. Full variable domain (remainder filled in from reference TRBV5-5 and TRBJ1-2): DAGVTQSPTHLIKTRGQQVTLRCSPISGHKSVSWYQQVLGQGPQFIFQYYEKEERGRGNFPDRFSARQFPNYSSELNVNALLLGDSALYLCASSFDFWEFYGYTFGSGTRLTVV.

There are a few counts of this clonotype. The genes are TRBV7-2 and TRBJ1-1; D ambiguous. CDR3 length equals 13 residues. Trimming took off 3 bases at V and 5 bases at J, with 10 bases between the two ends. The germline V gene has CDR1 SGHTA and CDR2 FQGNSA. The DNA for the CDR3 is TGTGCCAGCAGCTTTCGGACTGGAACTGAAGCTTTCTTT. Amino acids: CASSFRTGTEAFF.

CDR3 coding DNA: TGTGCCAGCAGTTACAGTGGATTACTTTACAATGAGCAGTACTTC. It encodes CASSYSGLLYNEQYF. The chain combines TRBV6-5 with TRBJ2-7; D uncertain. This CDR3 comprises 15 residues. The germline gives CDR1 MNHEY, CDR2 SVGAGI. V gave up 2 bases and J gave up 7 bases, with 18 bases separating them.

The chain combines TRBV7-2 with TRBJ2-3; D gene uncertain. The CDR3 contains 14 residues. V was pared by 1 base and J by 11 bases, with 16 bases between. From germline, CDR1 is SGHTA and CDR2 FQGNSA. CDR3 loop: CASSLGARPSWQYF. The CDR3 DNA is TGTGCCAGCAGCTTAGGGGCGCGGCCAAGCTGGCAGTATTTT.

The CDR3 reads CASSRTSGSESEQYF. The CDR3 region has the DNA TGTGCCAGCAGTCGGACTAGCGGGAGCGAAAGCGAGCAGTACTTC. The chain carries TRBV28 and TRBJ2-7, with 13 bases matching TRBD2. Germline V gene data show CDR1 as MDHEN and CDR2 as SYDVKM. Germline trimming cut 5 bases from V and 6 bases from J; bases unmatched to any gene: 7. The CDR3 spans 15 residues.

This clonotype was counted only a few times. In DNA form, the CDR3 reads TGCGCCAGTAATGGGAAAGGGACTAGCGGGTTCAATGAGCAGTTCTTC. Protein product: CASNGKGTSGFNEQFF. This chain uses TRBV5-1 with TRBJ2-1; 12 nucleotides align to TRBD2. The CDR3 consists of 16 residues. The junction had 12 bases not matched to a gene; V was cut back by 8 bases and J by 6 bases. The germline V gene encodes CDR1 SGHRS and CDR2 YFSETQ.

This clonotype was detected once. The chain employs TRBV7-2 and TRBJ2-7, with a weak D call TRBD2 (5 bases). From germline, CDR1 is SGHTA and CDR2 FQGNSA. The CDR3 contains 13 residues. Between the trimmed V and J ends, which lost 7 bases and 1 base, there was a span of 11 bases. CDR3 sequence: CASKGAGSYEQYF. The CDR3 coding sequence is TGTGCCAGCAAGGGAGCTGGTTCCTACGAGCAGTACTTC.

The chain couples TRBV7-9 to TRBJ2-5, with 11 nucleotides matching TRBD2. After removal of 5 bases from V and 1 base from J, the junction contained 6 bases not matched to a gene. Germline CDR1 is SEHNR and CDR2 is FQNEAQ (reference sequence). CDR3 size: 16 residues. CDR3 DNA sequence: TGTGCCAGCAGCCCCTCGACTAGCGGGACCCAAGAGACCCAGTACTTC. Protein: CASSPSTSGTQETQYF. Variable domain in full (rest from reference TRBV7-9 and TRBJ2-5): DTGVSQNPRHKITKRGQNVTFRCDPISEHNRLYWYRQTLGQGPEFLTYFQNEAQLEKSRLLSDRFSAERPKGSFSTLEIQRTEQGDSAMYLCASSPSTSGTQETQYFGPGTRLLVL.

This chain connects TRBV20-1 to TRBJ2-3; either TRBD1 or TRBD2 may supply D (6 bases each). V shed 6 bases and J shed 0 bases, with 16 bases lying between them. The CDR3 covers 15 residues. Per germline, CDR1 DFQATT and CDR2 SNEGSKA (reference sequence). CDR3 sequence: CSAPKGGTSTDTQYF. The CDR3 DNA follows: TGCAGTGCACCCAAGGGGGGTACTAGCACAGATACGCAGTATTTT.

This clonotype was observed a few times. V is TRBV29-1 and J is TRBJ1-2; no firm D call. This CDR3 comprises 11 residues. V lost 5 bases, J lost 8 bases, and 12 bases lay in between. Per germline, CDR1 SQVTM and CDR2 ANQGSEA. In nucleotides, the CDR3 is TGCAGCGTTACAACCCCCCGGGGCTACACCTTC. Its protein is CSVTTPRGYTF.

CDR3 in amino acids: CASSLGGLAGKNEQYF. CDR3 nucleotides: TGTGCCAGCAGCTTAGGAGGCCTAGCGGGAAAGAATGAGCAGTACTTC. The V call is TRBV7-2, the J call TRBJ2-5, with 9 bases lining up with TRBD2. This CDR3 has 16 residues. Germline CDR1 is SGHTA and CDR2 is FQGNSA. The V segment lost 1 base and the J segment 11 bases; nucleotides outside the gene matches: 14.

The CDR3, as DNA: TGTGCCACCAGCAGAGATCAGGGTATCTCCTACGAGCAGTACTTC. Translating gives CATSRDQGISYEQYF. The rearrangement uses TRBV15 and TRBJ2-7, with D perhaps matching TRBD1 (5 bases). This CDR3 comprises 15 residues. The germline CDR1 and CDR2 sequences are LNHNV and YYDKDF (reference sequence). Trimming pared 0 bases from V and 0 bases from J, leaving 9 bases between.

The J gene is TRBJ2-3, the V gene TRBV27, with TRBD2 as a possible D gene (6 bases). The ends were cut back, 4 bases at V and 1 base at J, with 15 bases in the middle. Germline CDR1 and CDR2: MNHEY and SMNVEV (reference sequence). This CDR3 spans 16 amino acids. The CDR3 here is CASSSYPGGRTDTQYF. In DNA, the CDR3 is TGTGCCAGCAGTTCCTATCCCGGGGGTCGCACAGATACGCAGTATTTT.

The chain is built from TRBV2 and TRBJ2-1; 8 nucleotides align to TRBD2. The CDR3 runs to 17 residues. Looked up from germline, CDR1 is SNHLY and CDR2 is FYNNEI. Trimming cost V 1 base and J 2 bases; bases outside gene matches: 7. CDR3 in DNA: TGTGCCAGCAGTGAAGTCTTGGGAGCGGGAGCCTACAATGAGCAGTTCTTC. Translated, it gives CASSEVLGAGAYNEQFF.

The chain is built from TRBV7-3 and TRBJ2-3; no reliable D call. Germline values: CDR1 SGHTA, CDR2 FQGTGA. The CDR3 sequence is 15 residues long. V was trimmed by 5 bases and J by 1 base, leaving 13 bases between them. The CDR3 nucleotides read TGTGCCAGCAGCCCACAGACATACGGCACAGATACGCAGTATTTT. This sequence encodes CASSPQTYGTDTQYF.

The CDR3 nucleotides read TGCAGTGCTAGGAAGGTAAACAGGGCAGGATCTCAGCCCCAGCATTTT. Translation gives CSARKVNRAGSQPQHF. The V and J genes are TRBV20-1 and TRBJ1-5; D is perhaps TRBD1 (6 bases). The V and J ends lost 3 bases and 6 bases respectively, with 21 bases between them. The CDR3 loop spans 16 amino acids. The germline CDR1 and CDR2 sequences are DFQATT and SNEGSKA (reference sequence).

This chain uses TRBV10-3 with TRBJ1-4, with 8 bases aligning to TRBD1. The V gene's germline CDR1 is ENHRY and CDR2 SYGVKD. The V gene end was trimmed by 11 bases and the J gene end by 8 bases; junction bases not matched to a gene: 10. This CDR3 has 13 residues. CDR3 nucleotide sequence: TGTGCCTCCAAACAGGGGGAAAGGGAAAAACTGTTTTTT. This encodes CASKQGEREKLFF.

V is TRBV30 and J is TRBJ2-7; D is uncertain. V was shortened by 4 bases and J by 3 bases, with 7 bases between the two germline ends. Looked up from germline, CDR1 is GTSNPN and CDR2 is SVGIG (reference sequence). The CDR3 sequence is 11 residues long. CDR3 loop: CAWNRHYEQYF. CDR3 bases: TGTGCCTGGAACAGACACTACGAGCAGTACTTC.

This clonotype was counted between two and nine times. The rearrangement joins TRBV20-1 to TRBJ2-7; the match to TRBD2 covers 8 bases. V shed 7 bases, J shed 2 bases, and the junction held 13 bases outside the gene matches. The length of the CDR3 is 15 residues. Germline CDR1 DFQATT, CDR2 SNEGSKA (reference sequence). The CDR3 coding sequence is TGCAGTGGGACTAGCTCCGGGGGCCGTACCTACGAGCAGTACTTC. It is translated as CSGTSSGGRTYEQYF.

This clonotype was recorded a few times. This chain uses TRBV6-2 or TRBV6-3 with TRBJ1-1, with D possibly TRBD1 on 5 matching bases. CDR1 is MNHEY, CDR2 SVGEGT, per germline. V was cut by 2 bases and J by 7 bases, with 17 bases left in between. The CDR3 sequence is 15 residues long. Written as DNA, the CDR3 is TGTGCCAGCAGTTACCCCCAGGGAACTACTATTGAAGCTTTCTTT. The encoded protein is CASSYPQGTTIEAFF.